The clone carrying this T cell receptor (beta chain) was seen a single time. Its matching antigen is unknown. The CDR3 is 14 amino acids. Trimming left V 7 bases short and J 7 bases short, with 17 bases between. Germline loops: CDR1 WSHSY, CDR2 SAAADI. Some clones are missing from TCRdb's copy, which holds only in-frame ones; the method was immunoSEQ multiplex PCR. The sample holds about 85,000 clones; approximately 86% are singletons and the top ten take roughly 2.1%. These data originate in a study of OX40 agonist ivuxolimab in advanced cancers. Points from the study as a whole: Nonresponders, in some cases, also had low normalized T-cell clonal expansion. Among the lowest peripheral clonal expansion occurred in 0.1-3.0 mg/kg partial responders.

The TCR sequence derives from an adult with an advanced solid tumor such as melanoma, head and neck, liver or kidney cancer. The chain employs TRBV10-2 and TRBJ2-1; no definite D call. The material sequenced was CD4+ or CD8+ T cells sorted from blood, taken in a trial of the OX40 agonist ivuxolimab. In nucleotides, the CDR3 is TGCGCCAGCAAGGACCTTCTTGAGGAGAATGAGCAGTTCTTC. It encodes CASKDLLEENEQFF.